The rows below give T cell receptor beta chains drawn from one sample of a study of T cells in Graves' hyperthyroidism and ophthalmopathy. MiXCR was run by TCRdb on the multiplex PCR reads, yielding one entry per CDR3 protein. The sample consists of some 350,000 distinct CDR3 sequences, 20% to 30% of them appearing once. Sequencing input: blood. All receptors derive from a man in his forties or fifties with Graves' hyperthyroidism. CDR3s include the opening cysteine and the closing phenylalanine or tryptophan. Each record gives: V gene, J gene, D gene, clone size, CDR3 DNA, CDR3 protein. D genes are given only for firm matches. Rows give clone size only sometimes, using once, few, many, or a class for an expanded clone.

TRBV20-1,TRBJ2-3,NA,NA,TGCAGTGCTAGAGATGTCGCGGACCTAAGCACAGATACGCAGTATTTT,CSARDVADLSTDTQYF
TRBV10-3,TRBJ2-5,NA,few,TGTGCCATCAGGGACCAGCGGGAGACCCAGTACTTC,CAIRDQRETQYF
TRBV6-1,TRBJ2-6,TRBD2,NA,TGTGCCAGCAGGCGAACTAGCGCAGACTCTGGGGCCAACGTCCTGACTTTC,CASRRTSADSGANVLTF
TRBV12-3/TRBV12-4,TRBJ2-5,NA,few,TGTGCCAGCAGTCCCCGCCGCCAAGAGACCCAGTACTTC,CASSPRRQETQYF
TRBV11-1,TRBJ2-2,NA,NA,TGTGCCAGCAGCTTATCGGTGTACACCGGGGAGCTGTTTTTT,CASSLSVYTGELFF
TRBV30,TRBJ1-2,NA,NA,TGTGCCTGGAGCGGGACCTTCCGGGTTAGTGGCTACACCTTC,CAWSGTFRVSGYTF
TRBV7-2,TRBJ1-1,NA,few,TGTGCCAGCAGCGCCCGGACAACCGAGGGCACTGAAGCTTTCTTT,CASSARTTEGTEAFF
TRBV15,TRBJ1-5,NA,NA,TGTGCCACCAGCAGAGATCGGAGCGGGGTTGGCAATCAGCCCCAGCATTTT,CATSRDRSGVGNQPQHF
TRBV18,TRBJ2-4,NA,few,TGTGCCAGCTCACCAAATCCCAAAAACATTCAGTACTTC,CASSPNPKNIQYF
TRBV5-1,TRBJ1-4,NA,few,TGCGCCAGCAGCTCAGACCGGGAGGATGAAAAACTGTTTTTT,CASSSDREDEKLFF
TRBV5-1,TRBJ2-3,NA,many,TGCGCCAGCAGCTCGGGACTTATCGGCGCAGATACGCAGTATTTT,CASSSGLIGADTQYF
TRBV5-4,TRBJ2-1,TRBD2,many,TGTGCCAGCAGCCAAGGGCTAGCGGGGGCCTACAATGAGCAGTTCTTC,CASSQGLAGAYNEQFF
TRBV5-4,TRBJ2-5,NA,NA,TGTGCCAGCAGCTCAACCGCAAGCAGGGAAGAGACCCAGTACTTC,CASSSTASREETQYF
TRBV7-3,TRBJ2-2,NA,few,TGTGCCAGCAGCCCACGACCGTCCGGGGAGCTGTTTTTT,CASSPRPSGELFF
TRBV6-2/TRBV6-3,TRBJ2-3,NA,many,TGTGCCAGCACTGCGGGGACACCTAGCACAGATACGCAGTATTTT,CASTAGTPSTDTQYF
TRBV2,TRBJ2-1,NA,many,TGTGCCGGCGAGGAGAGGCGCGACGTTGAGCAGTTCTTC,CAGEERRDVEQFF
TRBV19,TRBJ2-2,NA,NA,TGTGCCAGTAGTATAAGGGACACCGGGGAGCTGTTTTTT,CASSIRDTGELFF
TRBV10-1,TRBJ2-5,NA,NA,TGCGCCAGCGGGAGCGGAGAGACCCAGTACTTC,CASGSGETQYF
TRBV10-2,TRBJ1-1,TRBD1,few,TGCGCCAGCAGGGACAGGGGGGAGAACACTGAAGCTTTCTTT,CASRDRGENTEAFF
TRBV5-1,TRBJ2-1,TRBD2,NA,TGCGCCAGCAGCCTCCCCGGGACTAGCGGCAATGAGCAGTTCTTC,CASSLPGTSGNEQFF
TRBV12-3/TRBV12-4,TRBJ1-1,NA,few,TGTGCCAGCACTCCGGTCCGCGGGACACCTGAAGCTTTCTTT,CASTPVRGTPEAFF
TRBV5-6,TRBJ2-6,NA,NA,TGTGCCAGCAGCCGGGAAAGGACTGGGGCCAACGTCCTGACTTTC,CASSRERTGANVLTF
TRBV25-1,TRBJ2-1,NA,NA,TGTGCCAGCAGTGAATTTGGGGGAAATGAGCAGTTCTTC,CASSEFGGNEQFF
TRBV5-1,TRBJ1-1,TRBD1,few,TGCGCCAGCAGCTTGTCGTACTGGGACAGTGAAGCTTTCTTT,CASSLSYWDSEAFF
TRBV28,TRBJ2-7,TRBD2,few,TGTGCCAGCAGTGATCCGGGACTAGCCGGTATGCAGTACTTC,CASSDPGLAGMQYF
TRBV24-1,TRBJ2-1,NA,NA,TGTGCCACCAGTGATCCGGGGGGGGGACAGAGCTACAATGAGCAGTTCTTC,CATSDPGGGQSYNEQFF
TRBV5-1,TRBJ2-3,TRBD2,NA,TGCGCCAGCAGCTTGCTCCCCGGGAGGGCCAGCACAGATACGCAGTATTTT,CASSLLPGRASTDTQYF